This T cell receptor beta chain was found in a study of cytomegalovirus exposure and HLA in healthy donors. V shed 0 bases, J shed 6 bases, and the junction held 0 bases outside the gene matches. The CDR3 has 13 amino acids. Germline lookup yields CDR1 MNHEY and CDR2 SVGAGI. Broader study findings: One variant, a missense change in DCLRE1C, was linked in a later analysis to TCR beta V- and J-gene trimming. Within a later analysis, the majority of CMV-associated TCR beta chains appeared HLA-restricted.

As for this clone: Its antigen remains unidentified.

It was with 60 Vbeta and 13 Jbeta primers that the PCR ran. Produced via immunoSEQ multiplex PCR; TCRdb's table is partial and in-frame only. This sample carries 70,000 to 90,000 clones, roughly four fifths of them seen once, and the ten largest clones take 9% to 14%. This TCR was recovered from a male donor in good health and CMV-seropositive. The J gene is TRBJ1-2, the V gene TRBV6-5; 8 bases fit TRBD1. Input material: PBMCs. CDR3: CASSYSTGDGYTF. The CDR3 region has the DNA TGTGCCAGCAGTTACTCGACAGGGGATGGCTACACCTTC.